Included here is one T cell receptor (beta chain) sequence, with context. Per the authors' pipeline: Amplification of reference gene primers provided the estimated nucleated cell counts. The protocol was immunoSEQ multiplex PCR, while the TCRdb copy is restricted to in-frame clones and leaves out a portion. That table is the source of V, J and clone size, and D and trimming were worked out from the DNA. The table has under 300,000 clones, roughly 90% seen once. Seattle cases were enrolled at active infection and followed longitudinally. The data stem from a study of blood T cell repertoires in COVID-19. Study information: Donors in the United States, Italy and Spain gave samples during acute or convalescent COVID-19.

The sequenced material came from peripheral blood. The sequence came from a woman in her 70s with COVID-19, enrolled during active disease.

The chain's CDR3 is CASSTSGEQFF. CDR3 in DNA: TGTGCCAGTAGCACTAGCGGTGAGCAGTTCTTC. The chain uses TRBV19 and TRBJ2-1, with 8 bases aligning to TRBD2. The CDR3 contains 11 residues. Unmatched junction bases numbered 1, after V lost 6 bases and J lost 9 bases. Germline assignment: CDR1 LNHDA and CDR2 SQIVND (reference sequence).